This T cell receptor (beta chain) appears in the sequencing data of a study of human T cells and chemical hapten exposure (dated by TCRdb to the early 2020s). Regarding the complete study: The libraries were sequenced as a pool, and the TCR yield per sample differed mostly because of small variations in library volumes within the pool. This study followed changes in the peripheral blood TCR repertoire in vivo during primary and secondary sensitization of alopecia patients to the hapten diphenylcyclopropenone (DPC). From each blood RNA sample, both TCR alpha and TCR beta chains were sequenced.

Total RNA was isolated from unfractionated whole blood collected in Tempus Blood RNA tubes. Roughly five healthy volunteers were used as TCR sequencing controls and were bled at day 0, 2 weeks and 6 weeks. This clonotype was picked up a small number of times. Its antigen is currently not known. No quality values exist for individual bases; no much larger clone is one base distant. The library was prepared using 5' RACE. Sequencing instrument: Illumina MiSeq. During library preparation, unique molecular identifiers were attached to individual cDNA molecules so that TCRs could be counted quantitatively and reproducibly. Processing in the source paper ran as follows. Samples had a median of roughly 98,000 TCRs, with a range from about 23,224 to 750,000. The Decombinator software suite was used to annotate V, J and CDR3 in the TCR reads. For PS versus PT1 abundance plots, all samples were subsampled to the same number of TCRs (28,000). Expanded TCRs were defined as absent before sensitization and observed at least eight times at the 2-week time point. TCRdb trimmed public reads at Q25 via fastp, called clones via MiXCR and kept in-frame beta chains. Each CDR3 protein gets just one entry, which takes the most common genes and DNA from the rows behind it. TCRdb, rather than the study authors, made the V and J calls. This sample gives 80,000 or so distinct CDR3 sequences in total; roughly 15% of them show up just once. The ten biggest clones cover around 6.8% of the sample.

What the work shows at the level of the full study, not this receptor alone: After repeated subsampling, changes were observed in the strength of the expansion versus patch-test correlation and in the threshold at which the correlation became significant. No change with DPC sensitization was found in the number of TCRs above 1 in 1000 frequency, and no evidence of global repertoire structure alterations was found.

After removal of 6 bases from V and 4 bases from J, the junction retains 4 bases not matched to a gene. The germline V gene sets CDR1 to ENHRY and CDR2 to SYGVKD. There are 14 amino acids in the CDR3, from cysteine to phenylalanine inclusive. Only the CDR3 portion is preserved as DNA: 42 bases, with reading frame beginning at the first base. The chain uses TRBV10-3 and TRBJ2-3; 10 bases in the middle match TRBD1. The receptor comes from a female donor in good health. The nucleotides are TGTGCCATCAGGCCGGGACAGGGGTCAGATACGCAGTATTTT. Translated, it reads CAIRPGQGSDTQYF.